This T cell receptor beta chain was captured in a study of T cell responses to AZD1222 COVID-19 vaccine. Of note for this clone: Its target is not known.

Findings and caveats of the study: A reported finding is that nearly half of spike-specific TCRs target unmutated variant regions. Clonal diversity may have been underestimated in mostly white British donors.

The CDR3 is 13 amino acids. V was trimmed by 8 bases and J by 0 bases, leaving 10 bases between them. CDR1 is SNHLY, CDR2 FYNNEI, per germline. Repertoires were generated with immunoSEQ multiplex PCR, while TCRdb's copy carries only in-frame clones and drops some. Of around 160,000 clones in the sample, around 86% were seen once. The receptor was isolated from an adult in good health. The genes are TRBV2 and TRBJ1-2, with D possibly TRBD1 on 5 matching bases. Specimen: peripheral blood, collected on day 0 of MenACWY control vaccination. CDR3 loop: CASPTESNYGYTF. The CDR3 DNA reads TGTGCCAGCCCGACAGAATCTAACTATGGCTACACCTTC.